This TCR beta chain stems from a study of OX40 agonist ivuxolimab in advanced cancers. Study-wide background: Participants, 80% to 90% male, averaged roughly 60 years of age, ranging from about 23 to 90. Having had anti-PD-1, anti-PD-L1 or anti-CTLA-4 therapy before was allowed, and 40% to 45% had some.

Overall study findings and caveats: Which antigen the expanded peripheral T cells recognized is unknown.

Only in-frame clones appear in the TCRdb table, and some are missing; sequencing was by immunoSEQ multiplex PCR. The sample consists of 95,000 to 150,000 clones, roughly 95% of them appearing once. Note on this clone: Its target is not known.

Trimming at V came to 7 bases and at J to 7 bases, leaving 8 bases not matched to a gene. The germline V gene encodes CDR1 GTSNPN and CDR2 SVGIG (reference sequence). This CDR3 has 13 amino acids. Sampled blood was obtained at baseline, cycle 4 day 1, and cycle 7 day 1. The sequence was collected from an adult with an advanced solid tumor such as melanoma, head and neck, liver or kidney cancer. The V and J genes are TRBV30 and TRBJ2-1; 9 nucleotides line up with TRBD1. The specimen was CD4+ or CD8+ T cells sorted from blood, collected in a trial of the OX40 agonist ivuxolimab. CDR3 loop: CASPGQGTNEQFF. The CDR3 region has the DNA TGTGCCTCACCGGGACAGGGAACGAATGAGCAGTTCTTC.